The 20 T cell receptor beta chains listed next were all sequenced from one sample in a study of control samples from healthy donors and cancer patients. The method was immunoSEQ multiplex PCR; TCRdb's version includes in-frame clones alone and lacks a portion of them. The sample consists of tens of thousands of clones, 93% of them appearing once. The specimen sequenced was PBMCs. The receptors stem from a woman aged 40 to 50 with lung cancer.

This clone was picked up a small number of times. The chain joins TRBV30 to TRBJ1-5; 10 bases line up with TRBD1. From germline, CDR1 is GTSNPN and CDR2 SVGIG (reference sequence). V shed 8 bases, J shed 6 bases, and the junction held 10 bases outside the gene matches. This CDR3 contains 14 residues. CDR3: CALSGTGVGQPQHF. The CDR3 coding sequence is TGTGCCCTTTCAGGGACAGGGGTCGGTCAGCCCCAGCATTTT.

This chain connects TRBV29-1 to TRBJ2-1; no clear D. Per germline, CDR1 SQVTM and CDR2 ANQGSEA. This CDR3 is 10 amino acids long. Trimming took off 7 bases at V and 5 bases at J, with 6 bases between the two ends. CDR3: CSGGDNEQFF. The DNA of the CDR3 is TGCAGCGGTGGGGACAATGAGCAGTTCTTC.

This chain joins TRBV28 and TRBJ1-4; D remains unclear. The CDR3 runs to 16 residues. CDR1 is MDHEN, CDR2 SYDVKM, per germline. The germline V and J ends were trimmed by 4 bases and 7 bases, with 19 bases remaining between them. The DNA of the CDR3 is TGTGCCAGCAGTTCTGCCGGACCGACGAGAGGTGAAAAACTGTTTTTT. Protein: CASSSAGPTRGEKLFF.

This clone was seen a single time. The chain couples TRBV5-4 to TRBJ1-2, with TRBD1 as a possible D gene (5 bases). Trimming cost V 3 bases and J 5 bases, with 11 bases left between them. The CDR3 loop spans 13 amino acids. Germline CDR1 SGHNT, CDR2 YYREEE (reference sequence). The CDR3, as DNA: TGTGCCAGCAGCTCCGGGGGTGAATATGGCTACACCTTC. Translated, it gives CASSSGGEYGYTF.

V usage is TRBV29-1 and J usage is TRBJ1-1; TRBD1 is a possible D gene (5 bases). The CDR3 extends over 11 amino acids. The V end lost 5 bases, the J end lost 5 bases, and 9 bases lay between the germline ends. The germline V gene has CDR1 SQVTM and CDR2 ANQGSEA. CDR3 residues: CSVSRGTEAFF. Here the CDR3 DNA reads TGCAGCGTTTCACGGGGGACTGAAGCTTTCTTT.

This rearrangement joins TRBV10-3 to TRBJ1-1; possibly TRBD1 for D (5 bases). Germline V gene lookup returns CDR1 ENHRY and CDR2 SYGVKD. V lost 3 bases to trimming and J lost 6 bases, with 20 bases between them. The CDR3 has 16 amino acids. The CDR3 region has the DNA TGTGCCATCAGTGACCAACTGGCGACAGCTGACTCTGAAGCTTTCTTT. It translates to CAISDQLATADSEAFF.

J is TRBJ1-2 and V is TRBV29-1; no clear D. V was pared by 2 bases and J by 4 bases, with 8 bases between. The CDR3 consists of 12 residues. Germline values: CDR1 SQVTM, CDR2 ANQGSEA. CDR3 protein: CSVERVPYGYTF. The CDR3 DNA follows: TGCAGCGTTGAAAGGGTACCCTATGGCTACACCTTC.

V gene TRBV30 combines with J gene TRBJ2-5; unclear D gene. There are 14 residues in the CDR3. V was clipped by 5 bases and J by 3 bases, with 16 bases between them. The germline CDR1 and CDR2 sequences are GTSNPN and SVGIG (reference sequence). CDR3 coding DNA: TGTGCCTGGGGCGATGGACGACCGGAAGAGACCCAGTACTTC. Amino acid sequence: CAWGDGRPEETQYF. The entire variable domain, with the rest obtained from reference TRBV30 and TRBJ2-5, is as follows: SQTIHQWPATLVQPVGSPLSLECTVEGTSNPNLYWYRQAAGRGLQLLFYSVGIGQISSEVPQNLSASRPQDRQFILSSKKLLLSDSGFYLCAWGDGRPEETQYFGPGTRLLVL.

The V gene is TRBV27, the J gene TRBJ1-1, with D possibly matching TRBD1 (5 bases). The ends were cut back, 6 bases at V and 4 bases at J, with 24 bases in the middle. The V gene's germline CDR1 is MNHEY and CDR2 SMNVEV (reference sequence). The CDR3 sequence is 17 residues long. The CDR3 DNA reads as TGTGCCAGCAGCCGAATCACAGGAATGGGGATCGGCACTGAAGCTTTCTTT. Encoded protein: CASSRITGMGIGTEAFF.

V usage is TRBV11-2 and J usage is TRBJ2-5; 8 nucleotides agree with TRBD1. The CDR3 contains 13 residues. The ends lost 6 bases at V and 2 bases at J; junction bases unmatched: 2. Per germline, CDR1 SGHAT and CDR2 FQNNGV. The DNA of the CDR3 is TGTGCCAGCAGTTACAGGGGGCAAGAGACCCAGTACTTC. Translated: CASSYRGQETQYF.

This chain's CDR3 is CASSWAGGNTEAFF. The CDR3 DNA reads as TGTGCCAGCAGTTGGGCGGGGGGAAACACTGAAGCTTTCTTT. The V call is TRBV7-9, the J call TRBJ1-1; TRBD1 is a possible D gene (5 bases). CDR3 size: 14 residues. Germline V lookup: CDR1 SEHNR, CDR2 FQNEAQ (reference sequence). Trimming cost V 6 bases and J 2 bases, with 13 bases left between them.

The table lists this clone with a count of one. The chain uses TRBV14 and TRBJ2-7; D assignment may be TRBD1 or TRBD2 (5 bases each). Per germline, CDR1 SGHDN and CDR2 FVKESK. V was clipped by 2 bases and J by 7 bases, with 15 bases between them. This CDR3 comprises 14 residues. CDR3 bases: TGTGCCAGCAGCCAACATGGGGGATCCGAGGAGCAGTACTTC. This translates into CASSQHGGSEEQYF.

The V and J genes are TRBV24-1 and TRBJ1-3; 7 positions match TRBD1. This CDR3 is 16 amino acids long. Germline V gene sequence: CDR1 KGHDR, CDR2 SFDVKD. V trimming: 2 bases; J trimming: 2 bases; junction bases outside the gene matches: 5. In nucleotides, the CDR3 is TGTGCCACCAGTGATTGGACCGGGACAGCTGGAAACACCATATATTTT. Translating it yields CATSDWTGTAGNTIYF.

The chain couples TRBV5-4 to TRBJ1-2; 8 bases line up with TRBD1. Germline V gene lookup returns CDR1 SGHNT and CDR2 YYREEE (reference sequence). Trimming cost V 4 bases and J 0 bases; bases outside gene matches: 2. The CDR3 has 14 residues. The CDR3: CASSRQGTNYGYTF. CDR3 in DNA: TGTGCCAGCAGCCGACAGGGGACTAACTATGGCTACACCTTC.

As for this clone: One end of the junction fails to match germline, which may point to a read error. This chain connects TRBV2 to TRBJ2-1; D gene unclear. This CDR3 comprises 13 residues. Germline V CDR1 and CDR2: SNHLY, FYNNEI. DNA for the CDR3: TGTGCCAGCAGCGAAGGCTCCTACAATGAGCAGTTCTTC. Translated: CASSEGSYNEQFF.

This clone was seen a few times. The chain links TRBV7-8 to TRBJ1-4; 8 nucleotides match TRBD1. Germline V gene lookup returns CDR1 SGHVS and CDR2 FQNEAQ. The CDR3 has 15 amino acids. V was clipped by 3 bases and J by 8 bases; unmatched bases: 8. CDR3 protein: CASSFDRGGDEKLFF. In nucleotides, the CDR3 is TGTGCCAGCAGCTTCGACAGGGGAGGCGACGAAAAACTGTTTTTT.

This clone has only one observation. DNA for the CDR3: TGTGCCAGCAGCCCGAGAGGTCCGGGATTGAACACTGAAGCTTTCTTT. It specifies CASSPRGPGLNTEAFF. The rearrangement links TRBV7-8 to TRBJ1-1; D is unclear. The CDR3 consists of 16 residues. Trimming took 5 bases from V and 0 from J, leaving 16 bases between them. Germline CDR1 SGHVS, CDR2 FQNEAQ. The variable domain in full, completed from reference TRBV7-8 and TRBJ1-1, reads GAGVSQSPRYKVAKRGQDVALRCDPISGHVSLFWYQQALGQGPEFLTYFQNEAQLDKSGLPSDRFFAERPEGSVSTLKIQRTQQEDSAVYLCASSPRGPGLNTEAFFGQGTRLTVV.

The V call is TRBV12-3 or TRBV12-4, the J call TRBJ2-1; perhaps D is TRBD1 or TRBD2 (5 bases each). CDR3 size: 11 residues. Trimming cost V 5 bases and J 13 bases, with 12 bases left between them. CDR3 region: CASSRGDIQFF. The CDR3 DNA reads TGTGCCAGCAGTCGGGGCGACATCCAGTTCTTC.

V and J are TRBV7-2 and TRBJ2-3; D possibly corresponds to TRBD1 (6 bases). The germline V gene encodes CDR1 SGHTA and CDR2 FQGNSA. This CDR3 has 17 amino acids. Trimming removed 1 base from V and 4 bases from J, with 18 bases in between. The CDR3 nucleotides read TGTGCCAGCAGCTTAGTCGTGGGACATTCGAGGGCAGATACGCAGTATTTT. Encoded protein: CASSLVVGHSRADTQYF.

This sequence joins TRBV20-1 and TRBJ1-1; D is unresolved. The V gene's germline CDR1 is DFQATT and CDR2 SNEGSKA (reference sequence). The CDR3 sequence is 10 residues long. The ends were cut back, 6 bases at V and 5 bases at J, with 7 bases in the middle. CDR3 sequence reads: CSAPTTEAFF. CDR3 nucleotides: TGCAGTGCCCCGACGACTGAAGCTTTCTTT.